This is a list of T cell receptor beta chains from one sample in a study of CD4 T cells in relation to SARS-CoV-2 and coronaviruses. Clones were read by immunoSEQ multiplex PCR, and TCRdb kept only the in-frame ones, dropping some. This sample has tens of thousands of clones, with about 75% found just once. Antigen specificity for these receptors is unknown. The sample was CD4+ T cells from PBMCs, cultured in vitro. The receptors come from a human donor in good health. Each CDR3 is given with its conserved first and last residue. Fields, in order: clone size, D gene, J gene, V gene, CDR3 protein, CDR3 DNA. A D gene is named only where the DNA matches it firmly. Only some rows state a clone size, as once, few, many or a class for expanded clones.

. | . | TRBJ1-5 | TRBV6-2/TRBV6-3 | CASSYLTGSNQPQHF | TGTGCCAGCAGTTACCTCACAGGGTCCAATCAGCCCCAGCATTTT
. | . | TRBJ1-4 | TRBV2 | CASRRDLNEKLFF | TGTGCCAGCCGCAGGGACCTAAATGAAAAACTGTTTTTT
. | TRBD2 | TRBJ2-7 | TRBV7-8 | CASSLGVLLAETDYEQYF | TGTGCCAGCAGCTTAGGGGTCCTCCTAGCGGAGACCGACTACGAGCAGTACTTC
few | TRBD1 | TRBJ1-6 | TRBV4-1 | CASSHTRDRERHNSPLHF | TGCGCCAGCAGCCACACGAGGGACAGGGAAAGGCATAATTCACCCCTCCACTTT
once | . | TRBJ1-3 | TRBV5-1 | CASSFPGNTIYF | TGCGCCAGCAGCTTCCCCGGAAACACCATATATTTT
. | TRBD1 | TRBJ1-1 | TRBV5-1 | CASSLGTGAREAFF | TGCGCCAGCAGCTTGGGAACAGGGGCTAGGGAAGCTTTCTTT
. | . | TRBJ2-2 | TRBV7-2 | CASTPGLANTGELFF | TGTGCCAGCACCCCGGGTCTCGCGAACACCGGGGAGCTGTTTTTT
once | TRBD1 | TRBJ2-7 | TRBV3-1/TRBV3-2 | CASSLRTGLAEQYF | TGTGCCAGCAGCCTTCGGACAGGGCTGGCCGAGCAGTACTTC
. | . | TRBJ1-4 | TRBV9 | CASSATATNEKLFF | TGTGCCAGCAGCGCGACAGCAACTAATGAAAAACTGTTTTTT
. | TRBD1 | TRBJ1-1 | TRBV6-5 | CASSYLRDRGPEAFF | TGTGCCAGCAGCTACCTCCGGGACAGGGGGCCCGAAGCTTTCTTT
few | . | TRBJ1-2 | TRBV28 | CASGLEFTYGYTF | TGTGCCAGCGGGCTAGAGTTTACATATGGCTACACCTTC
once | TRBD1 | TRBJ1-2 | TRBV6-5 | CASSLNRGDYGYTF | TGTGCCAGCAGCTTAAACAGGGGGGACTATGGCTACACCTTC
. | TRBD2 | TRBJ2-5 | TRBV18 | CASSPLGLAGRETQYF | TGTGCCAGCTCACCCCTGGGACTAGCGGGGAGAGAGACCCAGTACTTC
. | TRBD1 | TRBJ1-2 | TRBV6-6 | CASSADRAYGYTF | TGTGCCAGCAGTGCGGACAGGGCCTATGGCTACACCTTC
. | TRBD1 | TRBJ2-6 | TRBV29-1 | CSVVDRERPGANVLTF | TGCAGCGTTGTGGACAGGGAGCGCCCTGGGGCCAACGTCCTGACTTTC
. | . | TRBJ1-5 | TRBV21-1 | CASSNPFHYSNQPQHF | TGTGCCAGCAGTAATCCCTTCCATTATAGCAATCAGCCCCAGCATTTT
. | . | TRBJ1-5 | TRBV6-5 | CASSSYSGQPQHF | TGTGCCAGCAGTTCTTACTCAGGTCAGCCCCAGCATTTT
. | . | TRBJ2-1 | TRBV2 | CASSPGGAGTEQFF | TGTGCCAGCAGCCCCGGTGGGGCCGGAACCGAGCAGTTCTTC
. | TRBD1 | TRBJ1-2 | TRBV7-2 | CASSSIRGHGGYTF | TGTGCCAGCAGCTCAATCAGGGGGCACGGTGGCTACACCTTC
once | . | TRBJ1-1 | TRBV6-2/TRBV6-3 | CASSYPTGNTEAFF | TGTGCCAGCAGTTACCCTACAGGGAACACTGAAGCTTTCTTT
once | . | TRBJ2-2 | TRBV5-6 | CASSDAWGLTGGELFF | TGTGCCAGCAGCGACGCTTGGGGTTTAACAGGCGGGGAGCTGTTTTTT
. | . | TRBJ1-3 | TRBV7-6 | CASSLVPGARSGNTIYF | TGTGCCAGCAGCTTAGTCCCGGGGGCAAGGTCTGGAAACACCATATATTTT
once | . | TRBJ2-5 | TRBV19 | CASSIQGRETQYF | TGTGCCAGTAGTATTCAGGGCCGCGAGACCCAGTACTTC
. | . | TRBJ2-5 | TRBV7-7 | CASSLSNEETQYF | TGTGCTAGCAGCTTATCTAACGAAGAGACCCAGTACTTC
. | . | TRBJ2-7 | TRBV7-8 | CASSLGRNTYEQYF | TGTGCCAGCAGCTTAGGACGGAATACCTACGAGCAGTACTTC
few | . | TRBJ2-2 | TRBV7-9 | CASSLEAGELFF | TGTGCCAGCAGCTTAGAGGCCGGGGAGCTGTTTTTT
few | . | TRBJ1-1 | TRBV9 | CASSPLTGNTEAFF | TGTGCCAGCAGCCCCCTGACGGGGAACACTGAAGCTTTCTTT
. | . | TRBJ1-5 | TRBV6-5 | CASSYRGINQPQHF | TGTGCCAGCAGTTACAGAGGGATCAATCAGCCCCAGCATTTT
. | . | TRBJ1-2 | TRBV6-5 | CASSYKGEGGYTF | TGTGCCAGCAGTTACAAAGGGGAGGGTGGCTACACCTTC
few | . | TRBJ1-1 | TRBV3-1/TRBV3-2 | CASSQESWGEAFF | TGTGCCAGCAGCCAAGAATCTTGGGGTGAAGCTTTCTTT
. | TRBD2 | TRBJ2-2 | TRBV9 | CASSVGLADTGELFF | TGTGCCAGCAGCGTAGGACTAGCGGACACCGGGGAGCTGTTTTTT
. | . | TRBJ2-3 | TRBV2 | CARSVGRGSDTQYF | TGTGCCAGGTCCGTGGGGCGGGGTTCAGATACGCAGTATTTT
. | TRBD1 | TRBJ2-7 | TRBV7-9 | CASSWGQNNYEQYF | TGTGCCAGCAGCTGGGGACAGAACAACTACGAGCAGTACTTC
. | TRBD1 | TRBJ2-3 | TRBV29-1 | CSANGGQGNPDTQYF | TGCAGCGCAAATGGGGGACAGGGAAACCCAGATACGCAGTATTTT
. | TRBD2 | TRBJ2-7 | TRBV7-2 | CASTLAGETYEQYF | TGTGCCAGCACCTTAGCGGGAGAGACCTACGAGCAGTACTTC
. | . | TRBJ1-2 | TRBV5-6 | CASSPEQRARLNYGYTF | TGTGCCAGCAGCCCCGAGCAGCGGGCGAGGTTAAACTATGGCTACACCTTC
. | . | TRBJ2-3 | TRBV18 | CASSPSTGRQTDTQYF | TGTGCCAGCTCACCTTCCACAGGGCGTCAGACAGATACGCAGTATTTT
. | . | TRBJ1-2 | TRBV28 | CASSLRGREGRGYTF | TGTGCCAGCAGCCTTAGAGGGAGGGAAGGACGCGGCTACACCTTC
. | TRBD1 | TRBJ2-5 | TRBV5-6 | CASSLVGTGFETQYF | TGTGCCAGCAGCTTGGTAGGGACAGGGTTCGAGACCCAGTACTTC
. | . | TRBJ1-1 | TRBV18 | CASSPGRKDTEAFF | TGTGCCAGCTCACCAGGGCGGAAAGACACTGAAGCTTTCTTT
. | TRBD1 | TRBJ2-5 | TRBV3-1/TRBV3-2 | CASSQRGQGASEKYF | TGTGCCAGCAGCCAGAGGGGACAGGGGGCATCAGAAAAGTACTTC
. | TRBD2 | TRBJ2-1 | TRBV19 | CASSPMTSGRSYNEQFF | TGTGCCAGTAGTCCTATGACTAGCGGGAGATCCTACAATGAGCAGTTCTTC
. | . | TRBJ2-5 | TRBV7-2 | CASSLGEETQYF | TGTGCCAGCAGCTTGGGTGAGGAGACCCAGTACTTC
. | TRBD1 | TRBJ1-1 | TRBV10-2 | CASRGPGQGFTEAFF | TGCGCCAGCAGGGGACCGGGACAGGGCTTCACTGAAGCTTTCTTT
. | TRBD1 | TRBJ1-2 | TRBV2 | CASSATGINYGYTF | TGTGCCAGCAGTGCGACAGGGATTAACTATGGCTACACCTTC
. | . | TRBJ1-4 | TRBV4-2 | CASSQDRGSNEKLFF | TGTGCCAGCAGCCAAGATCGGGGCTCTAATGAAAAACTGTTTTTT